What follows are 22 T cell receptor beta chains derived from one specimen sequenced in a study of CD8 T cells in cerebrospinal fluid in Alzheimer's disease. After re-calling the 10x single-cell sequencing reads, TCRdb lists one entry per CDR3 protein, DNA absent. This sample's table reports fewer than 2,000 distinct CDR3 sequences. Material: cerebrospinal fluid. The origin of the receptors is a human donor with mild cognitive impairment.

The gene calls are TRBV29-1 and TRBJ1-2; TCRdb's assignment of TRBD1 cannot be checked, as there is no DNA. The CDR3 has 11 residues. The germline CDR1 and CDR2 sequences are SQVTM and ANQGSEA. CDR3: CSVGGNYGYTF. Supplemented by reference TRBV29-1 and TRBJ1-2, the full variable domain reads SAVISQKPSRDICQRGTSLTIQCQVDSQVTMMFWYRQQPGQSLTLIATANQGSEATYESGFVIDKFPISRPNLTFSTLTVSNMSPEDSSIYLCSVGGNYGYTFGSGTRLTVV.

This clonotype ranks as medium-sized in terms of frequency. The chain employs TRBV5-6 and TRBJ2-1; absent DNA, TCRdb's TRBD2 call cannot be checked. Germline CDR1 SGHDT, CDR2 YYEEEE. The CDR3 totals 15 residues. The CDR3 spells CASSSSPLANNEQFF.

Measured by frequency, this clonotype is medium-sized. The J gene is TRBJ2-3, the V gene TRBV7-2; TCRdb's D call of TRBD1 is untestable without DNA. This CDR3 has 15 amino acids. Per germline, CDR1 SGHTA and CDR2 FQGNSA. CDR3 amino acids: CASSYRLGGSDTQYF.

The rearrangement links TRBV4-2 to TRBJ2-1; TCRdb's assignment of TRBD2 cannot be checked, as there is no DNA. The CDR3 runs 15 residues. Germline V gene lookup returns CDR1 LGHNA and CDR2 YNFKEQ. The CDR3 loop reads CASSQPDSGLNEQFF.

Measured by frequency, this clonotype is medium-sized. This sequence joins TRBV5-5 and TRBJ2-7; TCRdb returns TRBD1, unconfirmable since there is no DNA. CDR3 length equals 14 residues. From germline, CDR1 is SGHKS and CDR2 YYEKEE (reference sequence). The CDR3: CASSPPGGRYEQYF.

Measured by frequency, this clonotype is medium-sized. The V and J genes are TRBV27 and TRBJ2-1; TCRdb's D call, TRBD2, is unchecked because there is no DNA. CDR1 and CDR2 (germline): MNHEY, SMNVEV (reference sequence). The CDR3 length is 16 residues. CDR3: CASRIAGLASYNEQFF.

This chain joins TRBV3-1 and TRBJ2-5; the TCRdb D gene call, TRBD1, has no DNA to confirm it. CDR1 LGHDT and CDR2 YNNKEL come from the germline V gene (reference sequence). The CDR3 loop spans 14 amino acids. The CDR3 is CASSLRGGQETQYF.

According to its frequency, this clonotype is medium-sized. The chain links TRBV5-1 to TRBJ2-5; the D call of TRBD2 rests on TCRdb alone, since no DNA is present to check it. The CDR3 covers 17 residues. Per germline, CDR1 SGHRS and CDR2 YFSETQ. The CDR3: CASSLVVLGLGKETQYF.

This clonotype is medium-sized (0.01 to 0.1%) by frequency. The chain couples TRBV20-1 to TRBJ1-1. Per germline, CDR1 DFQATT and CDR2 SNEGSKA (reference sequence). The CDR3 sequence is 14 residues long. The CDR3 is CSALGGPMNTEAFF.

This clonotype is deemed medium-sized by its frequency. The genes are TRBV7-8 and TRBJ2-3; the D call from TCRdb, TRBD2, cannot be confirmed without DNA. The germline V gene encodes CDR1 SGHVS and CDR2 FQNEAQ. This CDR3 region has 16 residues. CDR3 protein: CASSSLAGRNTDTQYF.

Judged by frequency, this clonotype is medium-sized. The chain links TRBV7-3 to TRBJ2-1; TCRdb lists TRBD1, though no DNA is available to test this call. Germline V gene data show CDR1 as SGHTA and CDR2 as FQGTGA. The CDR3 is made up of 15 amino acids. The chain's CDR3 is CASGAGASSYNEQFF.

The chain uses TRBV25-1 and TRBJ1-1; lacking DNA, the TRBD1 call made by TCRdb goes unchecked. CDR1 is MGHDK and CDR2 is SYGVNS in the germline V gene. The CDR3 totals 15 residues. Here the CDR3 reads CASSEVDRVNTEAFF. The full variable domain, completed using reference TRBV25-1 and TRBJ1-1, is EADIYQTPRYLVIGTGKKITLECSQTMGHDKMYWYQQDPGMELHLIHYSYGVNSTEKGDLSSESTVSRIRTEHFPLTLESARPSHTSQYLCASSEVDRVNTEAFFGQGTRLTVV.

The chain recombines TRBV9 with TRBJ2-2; TCRdb's assignment of TRBD1 cannot be checked, as there is no DNA. The germline gives CDR1 SGDLS, CDR2 YYNGEE. The CDR3 has 20 residues. CDR3 region: CASSVAPPSTGGANTGELLF.

The chain recombines TRBV9 with TRBJ1-1. CDR3 length: 13 amino acids. CDR1 is SGDLS, CDR2 YYNGEE, per germline. The CDR3 loop reads CANSVEITTEAFF.

The chain carries TRBV7-9 and TRBJ1-2. Germline lookup yields CDR1 SEHNR and CDR2 FQNEAQ (reference sequence). The CDR3 length is 16 residues. This chain's CDR3 is CASSFPATVYNYGYTF.

This clonotype is deemed medium-sized by its frequency. The rearrangement joins TRBV20-1 to TRBJ2-1. The CDR3 loop spans 11 amino acids. CDR1 is DFQATT and CDR2 is SNEGSKA in the germline V gene (reference sequence). The CDR3 reads CSAFYYNEQFF.

Its frequency marks this clonotype as large. This rearrangement joins TRBV7-6 to TRBJ2-7; TCRdb names TRBD2, which stays unverified in the absence of DNA. CDR3 length equals 16 residues. CDR1 is SGHVS, CDR2 FNYEAQ, per germline. CDR3 residues: CASSPGTSGNLYEQYF. Full variable domain (outside the CDR3, taken from reference TRBV7-6 and TRBJ2-7): GAGVSQSPRYKVTKRGQDVALRCDPISGHVSLYWYRQALGQGPEFLTYFNYEAQQDKSGLPNDRFSAERPEGSISTLTIQRTEQRDSAMYRCASSPGTSGNLYEQYFGPGTRLTVT.

Measured by frequency, this clonotype is medium-sized. V gene TRBV5-1 combines with J gene TRBJ2-2. Germline V gene sequence: CDR1 SGHRS, CDR2 YFSETQ. The CDR3 totals 14 residues. CDR3 protein: CASSLTTNTGELFF.

By frequency, this clonotype registers medium-sized. V gene TRBV27 combines with J gene TRBJ2-5; the TRBD1 assignment by TCRdb is unverifiable without DNA. CDR1 is MNHEY, CDR2 SMNVEV, per germline (reference sequence). This CDR3 spans 14 amino acids. The CDR3 here is CASSPTRAQETQYF.

In terms of frequency, this clonotype is medium-sized. This sequence joins TRBV25-1 and TRBJ2-7; as DNA is missing, the TRBD1 call by TCRdb cannot be tested. Germline V gene sequence: CDR1 MGHDK, CDR2 SYGVNS. This CDR3 contains 14 residues. This chain's CDR3 is CASSRQDSSYEQYF.

Measured by frequency, this clonotype is medium-sized. This rearrangement joins TRBV28 to TRBJ1-1; lacking DNA, the TRBD1 call made by TCRdb goes unchecked. Germline V gene lookup returns CDR1 MDHEN and CDR2 SYDVKM. The CDR3 covers 14 residues. CDR3 residues: CASSPGTANTEAFF.

The V and J genes are TRBV12-3 or TRBV12-4 and TRBJ1-1; the TCRdb D gene call, TRBD1, has no DNA to confirm it. This CDR3 has 14 amino acids. Here the CDR3 reads CASSSLGIGFGAFF.